This is a list of T cell receptor beta chains from one sample in a study of blood T cell repertoires in COVID-19. Libraries were prepared by immunoSEQ multiplex PCR; TCRdb keeps only in-frame clonotypes and omits some of them. The data hold hundreds of thousands of clones, with 87% observed a single time. Specimen: PBMCs or T cells enriched from blood (not recorded which). The receptors shown here come from a woman aged 30 to 39 with acute COVID-19. Both conserved end residues are part of each CDR3. The D gene is left open where the match is weak. Clone size appears in some rows only: once, few, many, or a class for an expanded clone.

abundance,j_gene,d_gene,v_gene,CDR3aa,CDR3nt
-,TRBJ1-6,-,TRBV6-4,CASSGGRNSPLHF,TGTGCCAGCAGTGGCGGCAGAAATTCACCCCTCCACTTT
few,TRBJ2-6,-,TRBV9,CASSVSFTGRAFSGANVLTF,TGTGCCAGCAGCGTAAGTTTTACAGGGAGGGCATTCTCTGGGGCCAACGTCCTGACTTTC
-,TRBJ2-7,-,TRBV6-5,CASSSLYEQYF,TGTGCCAGCAGTTCCTTATACGAGCAGTACTTC
-,TRBJ2-3,-,TRBV3-1/TRBV3-2,CASSQAAVPTRTDTQYF,TGTGCCAGCAGCCAAGCCGCCGTCCCTACCCGCACAGATACGCAGTATTTT
-,TRBJ2-3,-,TRBV7-2,CASSPSTDTQYF,TGTGCCAGCAGCCCAAGCACAGATACGCAGTATTTT
-,TRBJ2-5,-,TRBV7-8,CASSLQRGETQYF,TGTGCCAGCAGCTTACAGAGAGGGGAGACCCAGTACTTC
few,TRBJ1-3,-,TRBV9,CASSVASPGLVGNTIYF,TGTGCCAGCAGCGTAGCTAGCCCGGGACTAGTTGGAAACACCATATATTTT
-,TRBJ1-5,TRBD1,TRBV10-3,CAISGGKTGGVGGNQPQHF,TGTGCCATCAGTGGCGGGAAAACAGGGGGCGTTGGGGGCAATCAGCCCCAGCATTTT
-,TRBJ1-1,-,TRBV6-4,CASSDYQAGKAFF,TGTGCCAGCAGTGACTATCAGGCAGGGAAAGCTTTCTTT
-,TRBJ1-1,-,TRBV5-1,CASNPYGQNTEAFF,TGCGCCAGCAACCCGTACGGACAGAACACTGAAGCTTTCTTT